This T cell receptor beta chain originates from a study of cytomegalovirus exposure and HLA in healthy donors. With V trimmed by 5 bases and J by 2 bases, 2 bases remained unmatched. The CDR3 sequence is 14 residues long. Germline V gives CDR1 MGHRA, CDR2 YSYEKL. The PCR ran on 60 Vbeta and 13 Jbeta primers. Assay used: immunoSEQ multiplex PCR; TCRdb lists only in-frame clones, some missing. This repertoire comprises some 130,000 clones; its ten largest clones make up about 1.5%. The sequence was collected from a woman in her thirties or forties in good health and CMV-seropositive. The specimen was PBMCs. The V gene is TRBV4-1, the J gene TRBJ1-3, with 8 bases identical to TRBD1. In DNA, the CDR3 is TGCGCCAGCAGCGCACAGGGGGCTGGAAACACCATATATTTT. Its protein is CASSAQGAGNTIYF.